Below, 8 T cell receptor beta chains from the same sample are listed, as sequenced in a study of shared clonotypes between healthy human individuals. Sequencing used immunoSEQ multiplex PCR; TCRdb keeps in-frame clones, though not all of them. The sample records more than 1.2 million clones, 98% to 99% being singletons. Input material: naive CD4+ T cells sorted from blood. Sample subset: CD45RA+ positively selected. The source is a young man in good health.

The CDR3 here is CASSYSSSVVTYEQYF. In DNA form, the CDR3 reads TGTGCCAGCAGTTACTCGAGCTCCGTTGTTACCTACGAGCAGTACTTC. The gene calls are TRBV6-5 and TRBJ2-7; D gene unclear. The CDR3 consists of 16 residues. From germline, CDR1 is MNHEY and CDR2 SVGAGI. Trimming cost V 0 bases and J 2 bases, with 14 bases left between them.

The rearrangement uses TRBV28 and TRBJ2-5; the match to TRBD2 covers 11 bases. Unmatched junction bases numbered 6, after V lost 7 bases and J lost 2 bases. Germline values: CDR1 MDHEN, CDR2 SYDVKM. This CDR3 spans 15 amino acids. CDR3 amino acids: CASTAGTSGQETQYF. The CDR3 DNA reads as TGTGCCAGCACCGCCGGGACTAGCGGACAAGAGACCCAGTACTTC.

The chain joins TRBV27 to TRBJ2-5; 7 bases agree with TRBD1. This CDR3 region has 17 residues. The V gene's germline CDR1 is MNHEY and CDR2 SMNVEV (reference sequence). V lost 1 base and J lost 6; bases outside the gene matches: 14. In nucleotides, the CDR3 is TGTGCCAGCAGTTTATACCTGTCGACAGGGAATTTCCAGACCCAGTACTTC. Its protein is CASSLYLSTGNFQTQYF.

This clone was seen a single time. The J gene is TRBJ2-5, the V gene TRBV11-3; 9 bases are a match to TRBD1. This CDR3 contains 17 residues. Germline loops: CDR1 SGHNT, CDR2 YENEEA. The V segment lost 1 base and the J segment 4 bases; nucleotides outside the gene matches: 10. CDR3 nucleotide sequence: TGTGCCAGCAGCTTAGGCGACAGGGGGGGAGTCCTAGAGACCCAGTACTTC. Protein: CASSLGDRGGVLETQYF.

V gene TRBV5-1 combines with J gene TRBJ2-1; 9 nucleotides align to TRBD2. Per germline, CDR1 SGHRS and CDR2 YFSETQ. Trimming took 5 bases from V and 3 from J; bases not matched to a gene: 6. The CDR3 spans 15 residues. The CDR3 coding sequence is TGCGCCAGCAGTACGGCGGGAGGGGGCTACAATGAGCAGTTCTTC. It translates to CASSTAGGGYNEQFF.

J is TRBJ2-1 and V is TRBV9; maybe TRBD2 (7 bases). Germline assignment: CDR1 SGDLS and CDR2 YYNGEE. The ends were cut back, 0 bases at V and 14 bases at J, with 21 bases in the middle. The CDR3 is 15 residues long. The CDR3 protein is CASSVDPNNGRGKFF. CDR3 in DNA: TGTGCCAGCAGCGTAGATCCCAATAATGGGAGGGGGAAGTTCTTC.

This chain uses TRBV7-2 with TRBJ2-7, with a weak D call TRBD1 (6 bases). V was pared by 5 bases and J by 0 bases, with 14 bases between. Germline assignment: CDR1 SGHTA and CDR2 FQGNSA. The CDR3 is 15 amino acids. CDR3 coding DNA: TGTGCCAGCAGCGCTACGGGACACCACTCCTACGAGCAGTACTTC. Its translation: CASSATGHHSYEQYF.

The rearrangement links TRBV5-1 to TRBJ2-1; D remains ambiguous. Trimming stripped 5 bases from V and 0 bases from J, with 12 bases between. The V gene's germline CDR1 is SGHRS and CDR2 YFSETQ. The CDR3 runs 15 residues. The chain's CDR3 is CASSWDGTSYNEQFF. The CDR3 DNA follows: TGCGCCAGCAGTTGGGATGGTACCTCCTACAATGAGCAGTTCTTC.